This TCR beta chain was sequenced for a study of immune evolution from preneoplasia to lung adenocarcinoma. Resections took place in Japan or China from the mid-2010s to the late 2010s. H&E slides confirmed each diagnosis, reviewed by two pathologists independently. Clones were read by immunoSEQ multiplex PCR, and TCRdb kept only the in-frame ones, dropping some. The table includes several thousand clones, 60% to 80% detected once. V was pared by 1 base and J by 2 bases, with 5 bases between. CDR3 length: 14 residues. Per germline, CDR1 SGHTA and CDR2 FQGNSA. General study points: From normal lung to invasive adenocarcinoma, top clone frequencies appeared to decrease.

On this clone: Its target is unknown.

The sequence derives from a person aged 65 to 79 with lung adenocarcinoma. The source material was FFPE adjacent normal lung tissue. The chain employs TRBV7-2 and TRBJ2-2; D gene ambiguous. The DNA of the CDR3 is TGTGCCAGCAGCTTAGTCCGTAACACCGGGGAGCTGTTTTTT. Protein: CASSLVRNTGELFF.